These 10 T cell receptor beta chains were all obtained from the same sample, sequenced in a study of cytomegalovirus exposure and HLA in healthy donors. The PCR contained 60 Vbeta and 13 Jbeta primers. Sequencing was performed with immunoSEQ multiplex PCR; in TCRdb, only in-frame clones are kept and a portion is missing. This sample has about 190,000 clones; over 70% occur once, and the top ten carry around 1.6%. Input material: PBMCs. These receptors all come from a young woman in good health and CMV-seronegative.

The chain combines TRBV30 with TRBJ1-3, with 8 positions matching TRBD1. The V gene end was trimmed by 2 bases and the J gene end by 8 bases; junction bases not matched to a gene: 8. This CDR3 has 14 residues. The germline V gene has CDR1 GTSNPN and CDR2 SVGIG (reference sequence). The DNA of the CDR3 is TGTGCCTGGAGTCGTCCAGGGGGCTCGGACACCATATATTTT. It yields the protein CAWSRPGGSDTIYF.

With regard to this clone: One end of the junction fails to match germline, which may point to a read error. The V call is TRBV7-9, the J call TRBJ1-4, with D perhaps TRBD1 (5 bases). This CDR3 contains 14 residues. CDR1 and CDR2 from the germline V gene are SEHNR and FQNEAQ (reference sequence). The CDR3 reads CSSSLPGDDEKLFF. The CDR3 region has the DNA TGTTCCAGCAGCTTACCGGGGGACGACGAAAAACTGTTTTTT.

The chain joins TRBV10-3 to TRBJ2-1; 11 nucleotides match TRBD2. The germline V gene has CDR1 ENHRY and CDR2 SYGVKD. J lost 0 bases, V lost 6 bases, and 4 bases had no gene match. The CDR3 consists of 16 residues. CDR3 sequence reads: CAIRGLAEDSYNEQFF. The CDR3 DNA sequence: TGTGCCATCAGGGGACTAGCGGAGGACTCCTACAATGAGCAGTTCTTC.

This clone was counted once. The chain carries TRBV6-1 and TRBJ2-1; D unresolved. The CDR3 runs to 12 residues. Trimming stripped 4 bases from V and 7 bases from J, with 8 bases between. Germline V gene sequence: CDR1 MNHNS, CDR2 SASEGT. CDR3 nucleotide sequence: TGTGCCAGCAGTGCCCAGCGAAATGAGCAGTTCTTC. Amino acids: CASSAQRNEQFF.

The V call is TRBV5-1, the J call TRBJ1-1, with D maybe TRBD1 (6 bases). Trimming took off 1 base at V and 2 bases at J, with 12 bases between the two ends. CDR3 length: 15 residues. Germline V gives CDR1 SGHRS, CDR2 YFSETQ. As DNA, the CDR3 is TGCGCCAGCAGCTTGTTACCAGGGGACAACACTGAAGCTTTCTTT. It codes for CASSLLPGDNTEAFF.

J is TRBJ1-1 and V is TRBV18; 7 bases are a match to TRBD1. V gave up 0 bases and J gave up 4 bases; unmatched junction bases: 8. The V gene's germline CDR1 is KGHSH and CDR2 LQKENI. The CDR3 has 16 amino acids. The CDR3 DNA follows: TGTGCCAGCTCACCACCGGCAGGGGGTAAAGTCACTGAAGCTTTCTTT. Translated: CASSPPAGGKVTEAFF.

This clone was detected only a few times. The chain has TRBV5-1 and TRBJ1-1, with D possibly matching TRBD1 (6 bases). V was cut by 4 bases and J by 3 bases, with 19 bases left in between. Germline CDR1 and CDR2: SGHRS and YFSETQ. The CDR3 is made up of 16 amino acids. CDR3 nucleotides: TGCGCCAGCAGCCCTCTGCAACAGGGCTCCTACACTGAAGCTTTCTTT. Translation gives CASSPLQQGSYTEAFF.

The chain links TRBV2 to TRBJ2-1; D not resolved. Germline CDR1 and CDR2: SNHLY and FYNNEI. The CDR3 spans 13 residues. V gave up 4 bases and J gave up 8 bases, with 12 bases separating them. For the CDR3, the DNA is TGTGCCAGCAGTGTACATCAGTTGGATGAGCAGTTCTTC. As protein: CASSVHQLDEQFF.

Only one count was recorded for this clone. The chain carries TRBV30 and TRBJ1-2; possibly TRBD1 for D (5 bases). V was cut by 1 base and J by 7 bases, with 16 bases left in between. Germline values: CDR1 GTSNPN, CDR2 SVGIG (reference sequence). The CDR3 is made up of 14 amino acids. CDR3 region: CAWSGFLGAVGYTF. In DNA, the CDR3 is TGTGCCTGGAGTGGGTTCTTAGGGGCAGTTGGCTACACCTTC.

The gene calls are TRBV7-3 and TRBJ2-1, with TRBD2 identical over 11 bases. Trimming cost V 1 base and J 5 bases; bases outside gene matches: 4. Germline CDR1 is SGHTA and CDR2 is FQGTGA. There are 16 residues in the CDR3. In DNA, the CDR3 is TGTGCCAGCAGCTTAAGCCTAGCGGGAGGAAACAATGAGCAGTTCTTC. Translation gives CASSLSLAGGNNEQFF.